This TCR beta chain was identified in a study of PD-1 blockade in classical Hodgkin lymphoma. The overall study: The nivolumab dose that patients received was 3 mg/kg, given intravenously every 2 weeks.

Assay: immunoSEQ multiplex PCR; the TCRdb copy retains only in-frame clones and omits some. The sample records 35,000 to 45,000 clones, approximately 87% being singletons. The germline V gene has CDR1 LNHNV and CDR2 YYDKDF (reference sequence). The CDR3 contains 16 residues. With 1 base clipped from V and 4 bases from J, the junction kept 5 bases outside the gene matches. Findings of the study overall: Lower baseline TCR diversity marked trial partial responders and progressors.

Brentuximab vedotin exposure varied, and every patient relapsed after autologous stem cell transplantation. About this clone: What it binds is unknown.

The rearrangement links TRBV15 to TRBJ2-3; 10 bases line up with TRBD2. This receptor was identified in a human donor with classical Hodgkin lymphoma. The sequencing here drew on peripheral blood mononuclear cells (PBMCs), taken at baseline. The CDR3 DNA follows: TGTGCCACCAGCAGAGTTAGCGGGAGGTCCGCAGATACGCAGTATTTT. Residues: CATSRVSGRSADTQYF.